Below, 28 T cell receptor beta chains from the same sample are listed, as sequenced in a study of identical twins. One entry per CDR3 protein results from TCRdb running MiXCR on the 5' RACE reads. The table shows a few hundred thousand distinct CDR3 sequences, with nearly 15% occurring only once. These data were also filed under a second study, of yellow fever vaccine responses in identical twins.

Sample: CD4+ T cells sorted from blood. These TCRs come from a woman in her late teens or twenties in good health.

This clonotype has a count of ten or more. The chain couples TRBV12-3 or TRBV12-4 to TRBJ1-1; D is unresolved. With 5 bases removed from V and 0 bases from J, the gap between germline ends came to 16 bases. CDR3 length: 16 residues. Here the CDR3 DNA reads TGTGCCAGCAGTCCAGGCCGAGTGAATCTGAACACTGAAGCTTTCTTT. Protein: CASSPGRVNLNTEAFF.

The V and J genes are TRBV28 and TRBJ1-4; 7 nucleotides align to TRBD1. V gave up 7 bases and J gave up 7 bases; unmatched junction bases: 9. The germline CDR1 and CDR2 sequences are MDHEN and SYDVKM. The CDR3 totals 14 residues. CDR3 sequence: CASMRGAGGEKLFF. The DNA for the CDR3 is TGTGCCAGCATGAGAGGTGCAGGGGGTGAAAAACTGTTTTTT.

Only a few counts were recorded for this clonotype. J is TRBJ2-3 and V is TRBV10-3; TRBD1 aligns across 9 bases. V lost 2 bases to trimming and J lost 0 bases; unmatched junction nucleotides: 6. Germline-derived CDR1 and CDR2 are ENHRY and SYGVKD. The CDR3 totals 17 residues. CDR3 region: CAISEGTGKTSTDTQYF. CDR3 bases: TGTGCCATCAGTGAGGGGACAGGGAAAACTAGCACAGATACGCAGTATTTT.

The CDR3 DNA sequence: TGTGCCAGCAGATCATCCCCAATCGGACAGAACACCGGGGAGCTGTTTTTT. As protein: CASRSSPIGQNTGELFF. The chain recombines TRBV7-9 with TRBJ2-2; D is possibly TRBD1 (5 bases). V gave up 6 bases and J gave up 1 base, with 18 bases separating them. The V gene's germline CDR1 is SEHNR and CDR2 FQNEAQ (reference sequence). This CDR3 is built from 17 residues.

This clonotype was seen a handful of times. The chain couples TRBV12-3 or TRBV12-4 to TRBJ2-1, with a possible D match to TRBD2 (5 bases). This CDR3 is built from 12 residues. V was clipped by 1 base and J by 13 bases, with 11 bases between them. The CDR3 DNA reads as TGTGCCAGCAGTTTAGGTGTGGGGAGCCAGTTCTTC. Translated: CASSLGVGSQFF.

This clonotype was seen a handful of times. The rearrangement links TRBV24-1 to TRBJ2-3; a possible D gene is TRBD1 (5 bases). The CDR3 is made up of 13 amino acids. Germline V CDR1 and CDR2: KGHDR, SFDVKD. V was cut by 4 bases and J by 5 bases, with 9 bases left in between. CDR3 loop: CATSDSRVDTQYF. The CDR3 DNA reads TGTGCCACCAGTGACAGCAGGGTAGATACGCAGTATTTT.

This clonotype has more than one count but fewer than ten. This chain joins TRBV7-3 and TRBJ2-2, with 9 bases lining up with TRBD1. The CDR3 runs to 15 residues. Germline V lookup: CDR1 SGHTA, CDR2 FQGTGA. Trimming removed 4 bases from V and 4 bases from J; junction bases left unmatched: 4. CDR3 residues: CASSWTGDRTGELFF. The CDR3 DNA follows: TGTGCCAGCAGCTGGACAGGGGACCGCACCGGGGAGCTGTTTTTT.

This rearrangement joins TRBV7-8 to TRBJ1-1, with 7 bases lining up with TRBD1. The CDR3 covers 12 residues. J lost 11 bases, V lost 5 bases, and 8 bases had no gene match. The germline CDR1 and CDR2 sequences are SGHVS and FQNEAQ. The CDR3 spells CASSPIQGGAFF. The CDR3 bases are TGTGCCAGCAGCCCCATCCAGGGGGGGGCTTTCTTT.

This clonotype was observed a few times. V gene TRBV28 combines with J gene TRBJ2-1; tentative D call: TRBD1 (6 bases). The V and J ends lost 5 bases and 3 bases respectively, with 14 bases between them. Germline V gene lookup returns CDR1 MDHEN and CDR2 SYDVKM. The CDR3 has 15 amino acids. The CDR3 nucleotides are TGTGCCAGCAGTCGCTACAGGGTACTCTACAATGAGCAGTTCTTC. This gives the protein CASSRYRVLYNEQFF.

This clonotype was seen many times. CDR3 nucleotide sequence: TGTGCCAGCAGTTTATCAGGCGTACTCTCTGGAAACACCATATATTTT. It yields the protein CASSLSGVLSGNTIYF. The V call is TRBV27, the J call TRBJ1-3, with D unclear. The CDR3 extends over 16 amino acids. Germline CDR1 and CDR2: MNHEY and SMNVEV (reference sequence). The ends were cut back, 0 bases at V and 0 bases at J, with 9 bases in the middle.

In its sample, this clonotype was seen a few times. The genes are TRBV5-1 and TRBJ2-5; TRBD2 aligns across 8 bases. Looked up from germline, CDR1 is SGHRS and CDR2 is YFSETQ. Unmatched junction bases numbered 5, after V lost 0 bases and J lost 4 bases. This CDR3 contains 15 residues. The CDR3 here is CASSLALAGRETQYF. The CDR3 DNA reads TGCGCCAGCAGCTTGGCCCTAGCGGGCAGAGAGACCCAGTACTTC.

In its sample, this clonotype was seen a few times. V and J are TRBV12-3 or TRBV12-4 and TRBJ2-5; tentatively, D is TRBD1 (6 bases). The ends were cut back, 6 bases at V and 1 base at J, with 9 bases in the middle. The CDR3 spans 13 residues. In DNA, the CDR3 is TGTGCCAGCAGCTGGACAGTCCAAGAGACCCAGTACTTC. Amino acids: CASSWTVQETQYF.

The DNA of the CDR3 is TGCAGTGCTAGTGTCTCTAGGGGGGGGGCCTCAGATACGCAGTATTTT. The encoded protein is CSASVSRGGASDTQYF. V gene TRBV20-1 combines with J gene TRBJ2-3; a weak D match, TRBD2 (7 bases). The ends were cut back, 3 bases at V and 4 bases at J, with 20 bases in the middle. CDR1 is DFQATT, CDR2 SNEGSKA, per germline (reference sequence). The CDR3 contains 16 residues.

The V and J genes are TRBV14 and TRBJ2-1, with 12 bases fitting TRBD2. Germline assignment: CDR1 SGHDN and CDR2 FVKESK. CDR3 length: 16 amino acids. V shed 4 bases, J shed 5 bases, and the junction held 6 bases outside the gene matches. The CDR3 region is CASSRGLAGPHNEQFF. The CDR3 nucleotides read TGTGCCAGCAGCCGCGGACTAGCGGGACCCCACAATGAGCAGTTCTTC.

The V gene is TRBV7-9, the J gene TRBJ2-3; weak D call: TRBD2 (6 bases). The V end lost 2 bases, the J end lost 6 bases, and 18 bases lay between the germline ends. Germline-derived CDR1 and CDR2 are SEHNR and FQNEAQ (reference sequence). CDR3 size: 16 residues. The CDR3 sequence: CASSLREDLNTDTQYF. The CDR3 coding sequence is TGTGCCAGCAGCTTAAGGGAGGATCTTAACACTGATACGCAGTATTTT.

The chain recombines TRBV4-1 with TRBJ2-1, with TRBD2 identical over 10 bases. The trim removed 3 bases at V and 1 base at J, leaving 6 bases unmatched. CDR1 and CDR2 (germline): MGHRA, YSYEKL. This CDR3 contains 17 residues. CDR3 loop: CASSQGSAGGSYNEQFF. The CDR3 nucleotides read TGCGCCAGCAGCCAGGGATCAGCGGGAGGGTCCTACAATGAGCAGTTCTTC.

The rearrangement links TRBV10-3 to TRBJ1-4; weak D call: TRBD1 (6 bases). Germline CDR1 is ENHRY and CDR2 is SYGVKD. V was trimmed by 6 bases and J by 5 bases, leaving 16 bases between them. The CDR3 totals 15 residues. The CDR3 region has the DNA TGTGCCATCAGCGCGAGACAGGAAGAGAATGAAAAACTGTTTTTT. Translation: CAISARQEENEKLFF.

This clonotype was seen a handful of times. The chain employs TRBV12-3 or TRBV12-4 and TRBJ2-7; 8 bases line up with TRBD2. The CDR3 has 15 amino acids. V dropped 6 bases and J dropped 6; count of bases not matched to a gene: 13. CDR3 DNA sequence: TGTGCCAGCAGCTCTGATAGCGGGGCTCGGGGCGAGCAGTACTTC. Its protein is CASSSDSGARGEQYF.

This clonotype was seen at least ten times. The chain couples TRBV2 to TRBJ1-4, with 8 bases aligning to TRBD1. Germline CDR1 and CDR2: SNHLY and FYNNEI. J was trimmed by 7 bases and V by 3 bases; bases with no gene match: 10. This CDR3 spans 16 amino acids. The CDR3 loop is CASSDPPGTGGEKLFF. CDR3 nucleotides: TGTGCCAGCAGTGATCCCCCCGGGACAGGAGGTGAAAAACTGTTTTTT.

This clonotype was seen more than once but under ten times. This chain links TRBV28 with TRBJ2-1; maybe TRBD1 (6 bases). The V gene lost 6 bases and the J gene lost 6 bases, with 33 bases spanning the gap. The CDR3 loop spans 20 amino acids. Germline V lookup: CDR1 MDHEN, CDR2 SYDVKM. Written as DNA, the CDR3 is TGTGCCAGCAGCTCCCACAGGGTCAGCCGCACGGTTTGGTCTCGCAATGAGCAGTTCTTC. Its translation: CASSSHRVSRTVWSRNEQFF. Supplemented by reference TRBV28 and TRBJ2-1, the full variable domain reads DVKVTQSSRYLVKRTGEKVFLECVQDMDHENMFWYRQDPGLGLRLIYFSYDVKMKEKGDIPEGYSVSREKKERFSLILESASTNQTSMYLCASSSHRVSRTVWSRNEQFFGPGTRLTVL.

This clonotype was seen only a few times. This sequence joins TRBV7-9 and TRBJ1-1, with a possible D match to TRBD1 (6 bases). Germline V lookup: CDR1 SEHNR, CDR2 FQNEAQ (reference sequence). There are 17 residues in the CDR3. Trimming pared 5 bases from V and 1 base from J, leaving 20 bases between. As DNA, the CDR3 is TGTGCCAGCAGCCCGAGAGGGTTTACGGGACAGAACACTGAAGCTTTCTTT. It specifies CASSPRGFTGQNTEAFF. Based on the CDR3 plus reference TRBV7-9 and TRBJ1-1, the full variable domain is DTGVSQNPRHKITKRGQNVTFRCDPISEHNRLYWYRQTLGQGPEFLTYFQNEAQLEKSRLLSDRFSAERPKGSFSTLEIQRTEQGDSAMYLCASSPRGFTGQNTEAFFGQGTRLTVV.

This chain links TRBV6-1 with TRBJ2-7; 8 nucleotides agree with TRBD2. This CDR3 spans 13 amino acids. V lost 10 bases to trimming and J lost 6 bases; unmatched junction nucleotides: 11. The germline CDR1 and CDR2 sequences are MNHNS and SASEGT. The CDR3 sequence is CATTSGPSGEQYF. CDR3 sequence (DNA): TGTGCCACTACTAGCGGACCCTCCGGCGAGCAGTACTTC.

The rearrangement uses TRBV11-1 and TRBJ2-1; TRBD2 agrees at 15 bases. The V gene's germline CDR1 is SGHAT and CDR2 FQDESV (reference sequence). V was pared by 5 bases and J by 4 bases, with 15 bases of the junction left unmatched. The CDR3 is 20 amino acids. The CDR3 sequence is CASSTRTSGRETYGYNEQFF. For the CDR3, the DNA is TGTGCCAGCAGCACAAGGACTAGCGGGAGGGAGACATATGGTTACAATGAGCAGTTCTTC. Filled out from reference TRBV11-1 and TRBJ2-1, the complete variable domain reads EAEVAQSPRYKITEKSQAVAFWCDPISGHATLYWYRQILGQGPELLVQFQDESVVDDSQLPKDRFSAERLKGVDSTLKIQPAELGDSAMYLCASSTRTSGRETYGYNEQFFGPGTRLTVL.

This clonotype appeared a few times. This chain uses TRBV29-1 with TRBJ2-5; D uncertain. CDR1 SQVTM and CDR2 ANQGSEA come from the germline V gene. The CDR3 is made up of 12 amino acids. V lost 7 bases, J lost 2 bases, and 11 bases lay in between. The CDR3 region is CSALHEQETQYF. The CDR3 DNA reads TGCAGCGCCCTACACGAGCAAGAGACCCAGTACTTC.

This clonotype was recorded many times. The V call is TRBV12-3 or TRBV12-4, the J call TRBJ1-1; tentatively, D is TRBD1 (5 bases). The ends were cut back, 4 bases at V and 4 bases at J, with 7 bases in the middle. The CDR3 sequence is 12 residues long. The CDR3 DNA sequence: TGTGCCAGCAGTTACGGGGGCACTGAAGCTTTCTTT. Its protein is CASSYGGTEAFF.

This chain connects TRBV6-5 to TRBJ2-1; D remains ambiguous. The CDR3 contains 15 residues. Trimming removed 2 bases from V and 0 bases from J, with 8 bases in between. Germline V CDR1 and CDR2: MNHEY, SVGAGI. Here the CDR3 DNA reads TGTGCCAGCAGTTACACATATAACTCCTACAATGAGCAGTTCTTC. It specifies CASSYTYNSYNEQFF.

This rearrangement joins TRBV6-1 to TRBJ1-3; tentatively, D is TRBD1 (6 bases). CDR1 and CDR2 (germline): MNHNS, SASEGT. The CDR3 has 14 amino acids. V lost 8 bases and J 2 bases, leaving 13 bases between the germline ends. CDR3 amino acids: CASSSGTPGNTIYF. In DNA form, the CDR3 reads TGTGCCAGCTCCTCCGGGACACCTGGAAACACCATATATTTT.

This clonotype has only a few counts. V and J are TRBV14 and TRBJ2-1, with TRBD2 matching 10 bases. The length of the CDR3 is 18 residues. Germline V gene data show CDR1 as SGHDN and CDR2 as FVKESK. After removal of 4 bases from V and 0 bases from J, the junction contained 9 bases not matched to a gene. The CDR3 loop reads CASSPRTASGSSYNEQFF. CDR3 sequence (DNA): TGTGCCAGCAGCCCCCGAACAGCTAGCGGGAGCTCCTACAATGAGCAGTTCTTC.